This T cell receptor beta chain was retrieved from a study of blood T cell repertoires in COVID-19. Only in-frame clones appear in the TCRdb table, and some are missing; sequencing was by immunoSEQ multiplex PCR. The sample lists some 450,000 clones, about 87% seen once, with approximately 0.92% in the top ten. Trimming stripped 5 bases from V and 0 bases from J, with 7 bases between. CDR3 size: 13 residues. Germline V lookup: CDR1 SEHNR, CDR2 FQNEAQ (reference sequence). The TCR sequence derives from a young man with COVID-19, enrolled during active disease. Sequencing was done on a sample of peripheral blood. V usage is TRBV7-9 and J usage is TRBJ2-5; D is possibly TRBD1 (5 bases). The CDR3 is CASSDRNQETQYF. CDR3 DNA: TGTGCCAGCAGCGACAGAAACCAAGAGACCCAGTACTTC.